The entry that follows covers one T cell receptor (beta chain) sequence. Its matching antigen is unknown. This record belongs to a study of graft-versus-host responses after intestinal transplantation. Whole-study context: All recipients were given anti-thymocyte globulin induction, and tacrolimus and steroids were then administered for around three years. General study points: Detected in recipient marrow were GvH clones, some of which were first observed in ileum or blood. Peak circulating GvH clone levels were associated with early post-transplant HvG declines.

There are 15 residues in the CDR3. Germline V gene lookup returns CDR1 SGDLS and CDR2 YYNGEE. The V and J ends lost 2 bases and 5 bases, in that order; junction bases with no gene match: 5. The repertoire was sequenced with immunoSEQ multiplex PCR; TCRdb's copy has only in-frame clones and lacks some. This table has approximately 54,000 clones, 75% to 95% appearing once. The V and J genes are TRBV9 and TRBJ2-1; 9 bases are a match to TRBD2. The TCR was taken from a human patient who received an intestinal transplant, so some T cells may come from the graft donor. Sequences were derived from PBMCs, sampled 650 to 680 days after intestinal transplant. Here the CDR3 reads CASSVLSGGHNEQFF. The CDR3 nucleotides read TGTGCCAGCAGCGTTCTTAGCGGGGGTCACAATGAGCAGTTCTTC.